The 21 T cell receptor beta chains presented below share a single source sample, sequenced in a study of blood T cells in healthy people across ages. The authors ran a second PCR of roughly 6 to 11 cycles using a sample-barcoded 5' primer and a J-beta primer mix. TCRdb itself ran the 5' RACE reads through MiXCR, one entry per CDR3 protein. The sample has 2 million or so distinct CDR3 sequences, about 49% seen once; the top ten hold less than 2.5%. The material sequenced was blood. The receptors come from a woman aged 40 to 49 in good health.

The chain carries TRBV4-2 and TRBJ2-7, with D perhaps matching TRBD2 (5 bases). CDR1 is LGHNA and CDR2 is YNFKEQ in the germline V gene. Trimming cost V 1 base and J 3 bases, with 13 bases left between them. The CDR3 runs to 15 residues. The CDR3 sequence: CASSQVGVLNYEQYF. Here the CDR3 DNA reads TGTGCCAGCAGCCAAGTCGGGGTCCTAAACTACGAGCAGTACTTC.

The rearrangement links TRBV4-2 to TRBJ2-4; 10 nucleotides line up with TRBD2. V gave up 8 bases and J gave up 0 bases; unmatched junction bases: 19. The length of the CDR3 is 20 residues. Per germline, CDR1 LGHNA and CDR2 YNFKEQ. The CDR3 bases are TGTGCCAGCTCATATGCTAGCGGGGGCCGGGACGATCTAGCCAAAAACATTCAGTACTTC. Amino acid sequence: CASSYASGGRDDLAKNIQYF.

There are a few counts of this clonotype. The chain has TRBV24-1 and TRBJ2-1; tentative D call: TRBD2 (6 bases). The CDR3 is 19 amino acids. CDR1 KGHDR and CDR2 SFDVKD come from the germline V gene. The V and J ends lost 2 bases and 0 bases respectively, with 19 bases between them. In nucleotides, the CDR3 is TGTGCCACCAGTGATTCGTGGCGGACGGGAGAAAGCTCCTACAATGAGCAGTTCTTC. It translates to CATSDSWRTGESSYNEQFF.

The chain uses TRBV7-9 and TRBJ2-3; D is unresolved. Germline V gene data show CDR1 as SEHNR and CDR2 as FQNEAQ (reference sequence). Trimming took off 3 bases at V and 0 bases at J, with 16 bases between the two ends. CDR3 size: 17 residues. The CDR3 region has the DNA TGTGCCAGCAGCTTCATGGTACATGGAAGGAGCACAGATACGCAGTATTTT. Protein product: CASSFMVHGRSTDTQYF.

This clonotype has only a few counts. The V gene is TRBV28, the J gene TRBJ2-5, with D maybe TRBD2 (6 bases). CDR1 and CDR2 from the germline V gene are MDHEN and SYDVKM. Trimming pared 5 bases from V and 2 bases from J, leaving 18 bases between. The CDR3 contains 16 residues. DNA for the CDR3: TGTGCCAGCAGTCCGCGGGGCACCGGGCCTCAAGAGACCCAGTACTTC. Translating gives CASSPRGTGPQETQYF.

This clonotype came up a few times. The chain employs TRBV3-1 and TRBJ2-5; 10 nucleotides match TRBD1. Germline CDR1 and CDR2: LGHDT and YNNKEL (reference sequence). This CDR3 contains 16 residues. The V segment lost 1 base and the J segment 0 bases; nucleotides outside the gene matches: 2. The CDR3 nucleotides are TGTGCCAGCAGCCAAGGGACAGGGGGGTACCAAGAGACCCAGTACTTC. It codes for CASSQGTGGYQETQYF.

Comments on this clonotype: An end of the junction does not agree with germline; a read error may underlie this. The rearrangement joins TRBV7-7 to TRBJ2-2; D is perhaps TRBD1 or TRBD2 (5 bases each). The CDR3 covers 16 residues. Germline CDR1 and CDR2: SSHAT and FNYEAQ (reference sequence). CDR3 nucleotides: TGTGCTAGCAGCCCGGGTGGGGCAGGAAGATTCGGGGAGCCGTTTTTT. Its protein product is CASSPGGAGRFGEPFF. The full variable domain, with the rest looked up from reference TRBV7-7 and TRBJ2-2, is GAGVSQSPRYKVTKRGQDVTLRCDPISSHATLYWYQQALGQGPEFLTYFNYEAQPDKSGLPSDRFSAERPEGSISTLTIQRTEQRDSAMYRCASSPGGAGRFGEPFFGEGSRLTVL.

The chain recombines TRBV6-6 with TRBJ1-2; TRBD1 matches 8 bases. The CDR3 loop spans 14 amino acids. J gave up 7 bases and V 6 bases, and 10 bases lay outside the gene matches. In germline, CDR1 is MNHNY, CDR2 SVGAGI (reference sequence). The CDR3 region has the DNA TGTGCCAGCAGACCCCCGGGACAGGTTTTTGGCTACACCTTC. This codes for CASRPPGQVFGYTF.

This clonotype was seen a handful of times. The genes are TRBV12-3 or TRBV12-4 and TRBJ2-7; 7 bases align to TRBD2. J lost 3 bases, V lost 5 bases, and 10 bases had no gene match. The CDR3 spans 15 residues. CDR3 sequence reads: CASSQGPGRDYEQYF. CDR3 nucleotides: TGTGCCAGCAGTCAAGGCCCTGGGAGGGACTACGAGCAGTACTTC.

This rearrangement joins TRBV7-9 to TRBJ1-2, with no clear D. V dropped 5 bases and J dropped 2 bases, with 9 bases sitting between them. Germline values: CDR1 SEHNR, CDR2 FQNEAQ (reference sequence). There are 13 residues in the CDR3. The CDR3 nucleotides are TGTGCCAGCAGCGCCATACTCAACTATGGCTACACCTTC. Protein: CASSAILNYGYTF.

The chain links TRBV2 to TRBJ2-5; TRBD1 aligns across 8 bases. CDR3 length: 14 residues. In germline, CDR1 is SNHLY, CDR2 FYNNEI. V shed 8 bases and J 11 bases; nucleotides not matched to a gene: 16. For the CDR3, the DNA is TGTGCCAGCTTGGACCCCGACAGGGGAAGTCGGCAGTACTTC. It codes for CASLDPDRGSRQYF.

This clonotype was observed a handful of times. This CDR3 reads CASSRGRGGLTNEQFF. The CDR3 DNA reads TGTGCCAGCAGCCGGGGCAGGGGGGGGCTGACCAATGAGCAGTTCTTC. The gene calls are TRBV3-1 and TRBJ2-1; D tentatively fits TRBD1 or TRBD2 (7 bases each). The CDR3 loop spans 16 amino acids. The germline V gene has CDR1 LGHDT and CDR2 YNNKEL (reference sequence). Trimming left V 4 bases short and J 6 bases short, with 19 bases between.

Written as DNA, the CDR3 is TGCAGTGCTACCCGACCCACGTATAATTCACCCCTCCACTTT. Its protein product is CSATRPTYNSPLHF. V usage is TRBV20-1 and J usage is TRBJ1-6; D is unclear. The V gene's germline CDR1 is DFQATT and CDR2 SNEGSKA (reference sequence). Trimming left V 4 bases short and J 4 bases short, with 11 bases between. The CDR3 contains 14 residues.

The CDR3 bases are TGTGCCAGCACTCCTAATCAACCTTCCAACTATGGCTACACCTTC. This encodes CASTPNQPSNYGYTF. This chain connects TRBV6-2 or TRBV6-3 to TRBJ1-2, with D hard to call. Trimming left V 7 bases short and J 2 bases short, with 17 bases between. Germline assignment: CDR1 MNHEY and CDR2 SVGEGT. The CDR3 loop spans 15 amino acids.

The CDR3 protein is CASSLGGMAEYEQYF. The CDR3 coding sequence is TGTGCCAGCAGCTTGGGGGGGATGGCAGAATACGAGCAGTACTTC. The genes are TRBV5-4 and TRBJ2-7; D tentatively fits TRBD1 or TRBD2 (5 bases each). This CDR3 has 15 amino acids. CDR1 and CDR2 (germline): SGHNT, YYREEE (reference sequence). The V and J ends lost 0 bases and 4 bases respectively, with 14 bases between them. Using reference TRBV5-4 and TRBJ2-7 for the parts outside the CDR3, the full variable domain is ETGVTQSPTHLIKTRGQQVTLRCSSQSGHNTVSWYQQALGQGPQFIFQYYREEENGRGNFPPRFSGLQFPNYSSELNVNALELDDSALYLCASSLGGMAEYEQYFGPGTRLTVT.

The chain combines TRBV6-5 with TRBJ1-2, with TRBD1 matching over 7 bases. The V and J ends lost 7 bases and 7 bases, in that order; junction bases with no gene match: 9. CDR3 size: 13 residues. The germline gives CDR1 MNHEY, CDR2 SVGAGI. This CDR3 is CASNQGGLSGYTF. CDR3 nucleotide sequence: TGTGCCAGCAACCAGGGGGGACTTAGTGGCTACACCTTC.

V and J are TRBV7-9 and TRBJ1-2; 7 nucleotides align to TRBD1. Germline CDR1 reads SEHNR; CDR2 reads FQNEAQ (reference sequence). The ends lost 4 bases at V and 2 bases at J; junction bases unmatched: 13. The CDR3 spans 17 residues. The CDR3 loop reads CASSSPLQGLGNYGYTF. CDR3 bases: TGTGCCAGCAGCTCGCCATTACAGGGGCTGGGAAACTATGGCTACACCTTC.

This clonotype was recorded a few times. The chain carries TRBV7-2 and TRBJ1-2, with 8 bases that match TRBD1. Per the germline V gene, CDR1 is SGHTA and CDR2 is FQGNSA. The CDR3 spans 14 residues. Trimming removed 5 bases from V and 7 bases from J; junction bases left unmatched: 9. CDR3 sequence: CASSRRQTGVGYTF. The CDR3 DNA reads as TGTGCCAGCAGCCGAAGACAGACAGGGGTTGGCTACACCTTC.

The rearrangement joins TRBV6-5 to TRBJ2-1; 12 bases agree with TRBD2. In germline, CDR1 is MNHEY, CDR2 SVGAGI. The CDR3 loop spans 16 amino acids. After removal of 2 bases from V and 3 bases from J, the junction contained 2 bases not matched to a gene. CDR3 coding DNA: TGTGCCAGCAGTTACCTAGCGGGGGGGCTCTACAATGAGCAGTTCTTC. It encodes CASSYLAGGLYNEQFF.

This clonotype was counted a few times. V is TRBV12-3 or TRBV12-4 and J is TRBJ2-1, with 8 nucleotides matching TRBD1. The V segment lost 2 bases and the J segment 3 bases; nucleotides outside the gene matches: 9. CDR3 length equals 17 residues. Written as DNA, the CDR3 is TGTGCCAGCAGTTTATTCGCAGGGGGCCCCTTCTACAATGAGCAGTTCTTC. It yields the protein CASSLFAGGPFYNEQFF.

The J gene is TRBJ2-1, the V gene TRBV4-1, with D hard to call. This CDR3 is 15 amino acids long. Germline-derived CDR1 and CDR2 are MGHRA and YSYEKL. The V gene lost 3 bases and the J gene lost 4 bases, with 13 bases spanning the gap. The CDR3, as DNA: TGCGCCAGCAGCCAGTTATCGGACGAGTACAATGAGCAGTTCTTC. Its translation: CASSQLSDEYNEQFF.